Each of the 21 T cell receptor beta chains below was sequenced from the same sample in a study of shared clonotypes between healthy human individuals. The method was immunoSEQ multiplex PCR; TCRdb's version includes in-frame clones alone and lacks a portion of them. The table includes about 1 million clones, around 74% detected once. Input material: memory CD4+ T cells sorted from blood. Documented subset: CD45RA-negative fraction. The receptors here all came from a man aged 18 to 29 in good health.

The V gene is TRBV11-2, the J gene TRBJ2-7; 9 bases are shared with TRBD2. The germline gives CDR1 SGHAT, CDR2 FQNNGV. The length of the CDR3 is 18 residues. V was pared by 6 bases and J by 4 bases, with 19 bases of the junction left unmatched. CDR3 sequence: CASSLSSPGGGARYEQYF. The DNA of the CDR3 is TGTGCCAGCAGTCTCAGTTCGCCGGGCGGGGGGGCTCGGTACGAGCAGTACTTC.

About this clone itself: The sample carries other DNA sequences with the same CDR3. The J gene is TRBJ1-4, the V gene TRBV5-1; possibly TRBD1 for D (5 bases). V gave up 0 bases and J gave up 0 bases, with 6 bases separating them. The length of the CDR3 is 15 residues. Germline V gene lookup returns CDR1 SGHRS and CDR2 YFSETQ. The CDR3 region is CASSLGTTTNEKLFF. DNA of the CDR3: TGCGCCAGCAGCTTGGGGACAACAACTAATGAAAAACTGTTTTTT. Full variable domain (outside the CDR3, taken from reference TRBV5-1 and TRBJ1-4): KAGVTQTPRYLIKTRGQQVTLSCSPISGHRSVSWYQQTPGQGLQFLFEYFSETQRNKGNFPGRFSGRQFSNSRSEMNVSTLELGDSALYLCASSLGTTTNEKLFFGSGTQLSVL.

The chain combines TRBV7-2 with TRBJ2-3; D may be TRBD2 (5 bases). The germline gives CDR1 SGHTA, CDR2 FQGNSA. The CDR3 length is 16 residues. Trimming removed 8 bases from V and 0 bases from J, with 18 bases in between. CDR3 in DNA: TGTGCCAGCCAACAATCTAGCCCTCCTAGCACAGATACGCAGTATTTT. The encoded protein is CASQQSSPPSTDTQYF.

The rearrangement links TRBV6-1 to TRBJ1-3; D not certain. V was trimmed by 7 bases and J by 9 bases, leaving 13 bases between them. From germline, CDR1 is MNHNS and CDR2 SASEGT. CDR3 size: 12 residues. The DNA for the CDR3 is TGTGCCAGCACTCTCTCTGTGAGCACCATATATTTT. It yields the protein CASTLSVSTIYF.

This clone was recorded a few times. The sample carries other DNA sequences with the same CDR3. This chain joins TRBV30 and TRBJ1-5; D not certain. The CDR3 is 13 residues long. Germline loops: CDR1 GTSNPN, CDR2 SVGIG (reference sequence). V shed 4 bases and J shed 3 bases, with 10 bases lying between them. The CDR3 bases are TGTGCCTGGACTCCGCAACCCAATCAGCCCCAGCATTTT. This translates into CAWTPQPNQPQHF.

The V gene is TRBV14, the J gene TRBJ2-7; TRBD2 matches at 9 bases. Germline CDR1 is SGHDN and CDR2 is FVKESK. Trimming removed 4 bases from V and 3 bases from J; junction bases left unmatched: 16. This CDR3 region has 18 residues. CDR3 DNA sequence: TGTGCCAGCAGCCCCTTCCGATCCTTAGCGGGGGTGGACTACGAGCAGTACTTC. Protein product: CASSPFRSLAGVDYEQYF.

The V gene is TRBV18, the J gene TRBJ2-1; D might be TRBD1 (5 bases). Trimming cost V 3 bases and J 6 bases, with 15 bases left between them. The length of the CDR3 is 15 residues. Per germline, CDR1 KGHSH and CDR2 LQKENI. CDR3 protein: CASSPGASRLNEQFF. The CDR3 nucleotides are TGTGCCAGCTCACCTGGGGCATCGAGACTCAATGAGCAGTTCTTC. The full variable domain, completed using reference TRBV18 and TRBJ2-1, is NAGVMQNPRHLVRRRGQEARLRCSPMKGHSHVYWYRQLPEEGLKFMVYLQKENIIDESGMPKERFSAEFPKEGPSILRIQQVVRGDSAAYFCASSPGASRLNEQFFGPGTRLTVL.

The chain couples TRBV11-2 to TRBJ2-4; D gene unclear. Germline V gene sequence: CDR1 SGHAT, CDR2 FQNNGV. Trimming took off 2 bases at V and 0 bases at J, with 8 bases between the two ends. The CDR3 extends over 15 amino acids. CDR3 nucleotide sequence: TGTGCCAGCAGCTTATCCGATTTAGCCAAAAACATTCAGTACTTC. Its translation is CASSLSDLAKNIQYF.

Only one count was recorded for this clone. CDR3 residues: CASSLDAGQPQHF. CDR3 bases: TGTGCCAGCTCCCTAGATGCGGGTCAGCCCCAGCATTTT. The chain has TRBV18 and TRBJ1-5, with D unclear. Trimming took off 6 bases at V and 6 bases at J, with 12 bases between the two ends. The CDR3 has 13 amino acids. The germline CDR1 and CDR2 sequences are KGHSH and LQKENI. Combining the CDR3 with reference TRBV18 and TRBJ1-5 gives the whole variable domain NAGVMQNPRHLVRRRGQEARLRCSPMKGHSHVYWYRQLPEEGLKFMVYLQKENIIDESGMPKERFSAEFPKEGPSILRIQQVVRGDSAAYFCASSLDAGQPQHFGDGTRLSIL.

The chain links TRBV18 to TRBJ2-7; TRBD2 agrees at 9 bases. Germline lookup yields CDR1 KGHSH and CDR2 LQKENI. V gave up 5 bases and J gave up 6 bases; unmatched junction bases: 5. The CDR3 runs 13 residues. The DNA of the CDR3 is TGTGCCAGCTCAACGGGACTAGCTGGCGAGCAGTACTTC. It is translated as CASSTGLAGEQYF.

The chain has TRBV7-2 and TRBJ2-1; 15 nucleotides match TRBD2. CDR3 length: 15 amino acids. Germline CDR1 and CDR2: SGHTA and FQGNSA. Trimming took 5 bases from V and 10 from J; bases not matched to a gene: 6. In nucleotides, the CDR3 is TGTGCCAGCAGCGCCGGGACTAGCGGGAGGCGGGAGCAGTTCTTC. Its protein is CASSAGTSGRREQFF.

The V call is TRBV7-9, the J call TRBJ1-4; tentatively, D is TRBD1 (6 bases). Between the trimmed V and J ends, which lost 5 bases and 5 bases, there was a span of 15 bases. Looked up from germline, CDR1 is SEHNR and CDR2 is FQNEAQ (reference sequence). CDR3 length equals 15 residues. For the CDR3, the DNA is TGTGCCAGCAGCCGGCCGGACAGCTTCAATGAAAAACTGTTTTTT. This translates into CASSRPDSFNEKLFF.

This chain connects TRBV4-3 to TRBJ2-7; a weak D match, TRBD2 (6 bases). V was clipped by 4 bases and J by 6 bases, with 25 bases between them. Germline lookup yields CDR1 LGHNA and CDR2 YSLEER. CDR3 length: 17 residues. The CDR3 region is CASSPKFGEWLGGEQYF. The CDR3 DNA follows: TGCGCCAGCAGCCCAAAGTTTGGGGAATGGCTCGGGGGCGAGCAGTACTTC.

This clone was counted only a few times. V usage is TRBV30 and J usage is TRBJ1-2, with TRBD1 matching 10 bases. The V and J ends lost 1 base and 8 bases, in that order; junction bases with no gene match: 7. The CDR3 spans 14 residues. Looked up from germline, CDR1 is GTSNPN and CDR2 is SVGIG (reference sequence). In DNA, the CDR3 is TGTGCCTGGAGTGGTGGGACAGGGGTGAGGGGCTACACCTTC. This translates into CAWSGGTGVRGYTF.

The chain links TRBV7-3 to TRBJ2-3; D may match TRBD1 or TRBD2 (6 bases each). This CDR3 region has 13 residues. Deletions cut 7 bases from V and 5 bases from J, with 13 bases between. The germline V gene has CDR1 SGHTA and CDR2 FQGTGA. This CDR3 reads CASNYGGGDTQYF. The CDR3 DNA sequence: TGTGCCAGCAACTACGGGGGCGGAGATACGCAGTATTTT.

J is TRBJ2-1 and V is TRBV6-4; D tentatively fits TRBD1 or TRBD2 (5 bases each). Germline V gene data show CDR1 as MRHNA and CDR2 as SNTAGT. CDR3 size: 13 residues. The V and J ends lost 8 bases and 4 bases respectively, with 12 bases between them. CDR3 sequence: CASSRGWYNEQFF. CDR3 DNA: TGTGCCAGCTCGAGGGGCTGGTACAATGAGCAGTTCTTC.

This chain links TRBV9 with TRBJ2-3, with TRBD2 matching 9 bases. Germline assignment: CDR1 SGDLS and CDR2 YYNGEE. The CDR3 loop spans 15 amino acids. V lost 2 bases and J lost 4; bases outside the gene matches: 5. CDR3 coding DNA: TGTGCCAGCAGCGTTGCGGGAGGGTGGGCAGATACGCAGTATTTT. It codes for CASSVAGGWADTQYF. The full variable domain, its missing parts supplied by reference TRBV9 and TRBJ2-3, is DSGVTQTPKHLITATGQRVTLRCSPRSGDLSVYWYQQSLDQGLQFLIQYYNGEERAKGNILERFSAQQFPDLHSELNLSSLELGDSALYFCASSVAGGWADTQYFGPGTRLTVL.

The chain has TRBV4-3 and TRBJ2-5, with D perhaps matching TRBD1 (7 bases). With the DNA end fitting TRBJ2-7 better, the J assignment may be wrong. The CDR3 contains 15 residues. Germline V CDR1 and CDR2: LGHNA, YSLEER. The CDR3 region has the DNA TGCGCCAGCAGTCTAGTTCGCGGGACAGCCTACGAGCAGTACTTC. Its protein is CASSLVRGTAYEQYF.

The J gene is TRBJ2-7, the V gene TRBV9; 9 bases are shared with TRBD1. The CDR3 is 16 amino acids. The germline V gene encodes CDR1 SGDLS and CDR2 YYNGEE. J was trimmed by 6 bases and V by 3 bases; bases with no gene match: 13. DNA for the CDR3: TGTGCCAGCAGCGCTACCGGACAGGGGAAGACGAGCGAGCAGTACTTC. It yields the protein CASSATGQGKTSEQYF.

This clone appeared a few times. The chain uses TRBV19 and TRBJ1-5, with D hard to call. Trimming stripped 9 bases from V and 5 bases from J, with 8 bases between. There are 11 residues in the CDR3. Germline loops: CDR1 LNHDA, CDR2 SQIVND (reference sequence). For the CDR3, the DNA is TGTGCCAGCGGAAACTATCAGCCCCAGCATTTT. It yields the protein CASGNYQPQHF.

This chain links TRBV7-2 with TRBJ2-3; TRBD2 matches 8 bases. CDR1 is SGHTA and CDR2 is FQGNSA in the germline V gene. The V segment lost 9 bases and the J segment 1 base; nucleotides outside the gene matches: 6. CDR3 size: 14 residues. The CDR3: CASRGGPGTDTQYF. The CDR3 DNA reads TGTGCCAGTCGGGGGGGCCCAGGCACAGATACGCAGTATTTT.